Below are 28 T cell receptor beta chains sequenced from a single sample in a study of CD8 T cells in ankylosing spondylitis. TCRdb redid the calling of the 5' RACE reads with MiXCR, one entry per CDR3 protein. This sample has a few hundred thousand distinct CDR3 sequences; about 20% occur once, and the top ten carry around 3.2%. Sequencing was performed on blood, either unsorted or a sorted T cell fraction (not recorded which). These receptors originate from a female donor with ankylosing spondylitis or in good health (not recorded which).

The J gene is TRBJ2-7, the V gene TRBV20-1; 10 bases are shared with TRBD1. Germline CDR1 and CDR2: DFQATT and SNEGSKA (reference sequence). The V gene end was trimmed by 5 bases and the J gene end by 1 base; junction bases not matched to a gene: 5. The CDR3 has 14 residues. Here the CDR3 reads CSAQTGGKSYEQYF. CDR3 nucleotide sequence: TGCAGTGCTCAGACAGGGGGCAAGTCCTACGAGCAGTACTTC.

The CDR3 spells CASHLRPNEQFF. The CDR3 DNA reads as TGTGCCAGCCATCTACGTCCGAATGAGCAGTTCTTC. The genes are TRBV7-9 and TRBJ2-1; D is ambiguous. The V gene's germline CDR1 is SEHNR and CDR2 FQNEAQ (reference sequence). The CDR3 spans 12 residues. Trimming took off 8 bases at V and 7 bases at J, with 12 bases between the two ends.

The chain carries TRBV5-1 and TRBJ2-3, with 9 bases fitting TRBD2. V gave up 4 bases and J gave up 10 bases; unmatched junction bases: 19. Germline V gene lookup returns CDR1 SGHRS and CDR2 YFSETQ. This CDR3 spans 17 amino acids. The CDR3 spells CASSPEGAGGPPKAQYF. The DNA of the CDR3 is TGCGCCAGCAGCCCGGAAGGCGCGGGAGGGCCGCCCAAGGCGCAGTATTTT.

This clonotype was found many times. V gene TRBV30 combines with J gene TRBJ1-1; D remains ambiguous. V lost 4 bases, J lost 2 bases, and 11 bases lay in between. This CDR3 has 13 amino acids. Germline CDR1 reads GTSNPN; CDR2 reads SVGIG (reference sequence). The CDR3 DNA reads TGTGCCTGGAAATCCGACATCAACACTGAAGCTTTCTTT. It encodes CAWKSDINTEAFF.

This clonotype came up many times. This chain connects TRBV10-3 to TRBJ2-7; 13 nucleotides align to TRBD2. The J segment lost 6 bases and the V segment lost 9 bases, leaving 5 bases of the junction unmatched. This CDR3 contains 13 residues. CDR1 and CDR2 from the germline V gene are ENHRY and SYGVKD. Written as DNA, the CDR3 is TGTGCCATTGGACTAGCGGGAGCGGGCGAGCAGTACTTC. This codes for CAIGLAGAGEQYF.

The genes are TRBV4-3 and TRBJ2-4; a possible D gene is TRBD2 (5 bases). The CDR3 is 16 amino acids. The germline gives CDR1 LGHNA, CDR2 YSLEER. Trimming removed 5 bases at V and 8 bases at J, with 22 bases between. The CDR3 DNA follows: TGCGCCAGCAGCTCACCCCCCGGGAACGAGGAAGACATTCAGTACTTC. It yields the protein CASSSPPGNEEDIQYF.

V is TRBV12-3 or TRBV12-4 and J is TRBJ1-5; D unclear. CDR3 size: 12 residues. Trimming shortened V by 5 bases and J by 9 bases, and 11 bases separated the two germline ends. The CDR3 DNA reads TGTGCCAGCAGTCGAGAGGAGCGGCCCCAGCATTTT. It codes for CASSREERPQHF.

Many counts were recorded for this clonotype. The rearrangement uses TRBV11-2 and TRBJ2-1; D gene ambiguous. CDR3 length: 16 amino acids. Germline CDR1 reads SGHAT; CDR2 reads FQNNGV. Trimming took off 0 bases at V and 2 bases at J, with 11 bases between the two ends. CDR3 sequence reads: CASSLEVAATYNEQFF. The CDR3 nucleotides are TGTGCCAGCAGCTTAGAGGTCGCGGCTACCTACAATGAGCAGTTCTTC.

V is TRBV7-9 and J is TRBJ1-3; 8 bases are a match to TRBD1. There are 15 residues in the CDR3. Germline V lookup: CDR1 SEHNR, CDR2 FQNEAQ (reference sequence). Trimming cost V 4 bases and J 3 bases; bases outside gene matches: 5. In DNA form, the CDR3 reads TGTGCCAGCAGCTCCCCGGACAGGGTTGGAAACACCATATATTTT. It is translated as CASSSPDRVGNTIYF.

This chain uses TRBV5-6 with TRBJ2-1, with 7 nucleotides matching TRBD2. This CDR3 contains 16 residues. Germline V CDR1 and CDR2: SGHDT, YYEEEE. The V segment lost 2 bases and the J segment 8 bases; nucleotides outside the gene matches: 13. In nucleotides, the CDR3 is TGTGCCAGCAGCTTACTCGGGGAGGGTCTTTCCCATGAGCAGTTCTTC. It encodes CASSLLGEGLSHEQFF.

This clonotype was picked up a small number of times. The chain is built from TRBV9 and TRBJ2-7, with D possibly being TRBD2 (5 bases). This CDR3 is built from 15 residues. The V and J ends lost 0 bases and 2 bases respectively, with 12 bases between them. Germline values: CDR1 SGDLS, CDR2 YYNGEE. CDR3 protein: CASSVGSVGPYEQYF. The CDR3 DNA follows: TGTGCCAGCAGCGTAGGTAGCGTGGGCCCCTACGAGCAGTACTTC.

The chain joins TRBV20-1 to TRBJ2-3, with a tentative D call TRBD2 (6 bases). This CDR3 is built from 16 residues. Trimming stripped 5 bases from V and 1 base from J, with 19 bases between. Looked up from germline, CDR1 is DFQATT and CDR2 is SNEGSKA (reference sequence). CDR3: CSAQGPGLPGTDTQYF. CDR3 bases: TGCAGTGCTCAAGGGCCGGGACTGCCAGGCACAGATACGCAGTATTTT.

J is TRBJ2-2 and V is TRBV28; tentatively, D is TRBD1 (6 bases). Trimming took 2 bases from V and 5 from J, leaving 24 bases between them. Germline loops: CDR1 MDHEN, CDR2 SYDVKM. The CDR3 has 19 residues. The CDR3 sequence: CASSLRFIGQGSVTGELFF. CDR3 nucleotide sequence: TGTGCCAGCAGTTTAAGGTTTATAGGCCAGGGGTCCGTGACCGGGGAGCTGTTTTTT.

Ten or more counts support this clonotype. This chain links TRBV5-1 with TRBJ2-3, with D unresolved. The CDR3 is 14 amino acids. Germline values: CDR1 SGHRS, CDR2 YFSETQ. Trimming stripped 0 bases from V and 5 bases from J, with 10 bases between. CDR3 region: CASSLERPRDTQYF. The CDR3 nucleotides are TGCGCCAGCAGCTTGGAGAGGCCCAGAGATACGCAGTATTTT.

The chain links TRBV27 to TRBJ1-2; no reliable D call. Germline CDR1 is MNHEY and CDR2 is SMNVEV (reference sequence). V lost 5 bases, J lost 3 bases, and 13 bases lay in between. The CDR3 covers 14 residues. The CDR3 DNA sequence: TGTGCCAGCAGTCCTAGGACGGAATACTATGGCTACACCTTC. This codes for CASSPRTEYYGYTF.

The chain carries TRBV3-1 and TRBJ1-1; a weak D match, TRBD1 (6 bases). The CDR3 spans 15 residues. CDR1 and CDR2 from the germline V gene are LGHDT and YNNKEL (reference sequence). V lost 4 bases, J lost 2 bases, and 14 bases lay in between. CDR3 residues: CASSPRGQDNTEAFF. The CDR3 bases are TGTGCCAGCAGCCCCAGGGGCCAGGATAACACTGAAGCTTTCTTT.

This clonotype was counted ten times or more. The rearrangement joins TRBV12-3 or TRBV12-4 to TRBJ1-5; D is uncertain. V lost 2 bases, J lost 3 bases, and 11 bases lay in between. The CDR3 covers 15 residues. The CDR3 DNA reads as TGTGCCAGCAGTTTAAGCCGGAGCCTCAATCAGCCCCAGCATTTT. Translating it yields CASSLSRSLNQPQHF.

The chain carries TRBV4-3 and TRBJ2-1; TRBD2 is a possible D gene (6 bases). In germline, CDR1 is LGHNA, CDR2 YSLEER. V lost 0 bases to trimming and J lost 12 bases, with 12 bases between them. This CDR3 comprises 13 residues. The CDR3 sequence is CASSQDLEAGQFF. The CDR3 DNA sequence: TGCGCCAGCAGCCAAGATCTCGAAGCGGGGCAGTTCTTC.

The V call is TRBV4-1, the J call TRBJ2-3; D is unresolved. V was cut by 0 bases and J by 1 base, with 14 bases left in between. CDR1 is MGHRA and CDR2 is YSYEKL in the germline V gene. This CDR3 is built from 17 residues. The CDR3, as DNA: TGCGCCAGCAGCCAAGATTATCGGCCGCGAGGCACAGATACGCAGTATTTT. It is translated as CASSQDYRPRGTDTQYF.

This chain joins TRBV18 and TRBJ1-6; TRBD1 aligns across 8 bases. After removal of 5 bases from V and 7 bases from J, the junction contained 4 bases not matched to a gene. The CDR3 has 14 residues. Per germline, CDR1 KGHSH and CDR2 LQKENI. DNA for the CDR3: TGTGCCAGCTCAATCGACAGGGGCAATTCACCCCTCCACTTT. Translated, it gives CASSIDRGNSPLHF.

The V call is TRBV7-2, the J call TRBJ2-3; the D is unclear. The CDR3 sequence is 12 residues long. Germline CDR1 reads SGHTA; CDR2 reads FQGNSA. The V and J ends lost 4 bases and 7 bases respectively, with 9 bases between them. Written as DNA, the CDR3 is TGTGCCAGCAGCTACCCCGGCAATACGCAGTATTTT. Its translation: CASSYPGNTQYF.

The rearrangement joins TRBV20-1 to TRBJ1-1, with TRBD1 identical over 7 bases. The germline CDR1 and CDR2 sequences are DFQATT and SNEGSKA (reference sequence). The CDR3 sequence is 15 residues long. V trimming: 3 bases; J trimming: 0 bases; junction bases outside the gene matches: 7. The CDR3 sequence is CSAREQGILNTEAFF. For the CDR3, the DNA is TGCAGTGCTAGGGAACAGGGGATCCTGAACACTGAAGCTTTCTTT.

V usage is TRBV7-9 and J usage is TRBJ2-3, with D perhaps TRBD2 (5 bases). Germline CDR1 and CDR2: SEHNR and FQNEAQ (reference sequence). Trimming left V 5 bases short and J 5 bases short, with 17 bases between. This CDR3 has 15 amino acids. CDR3 loop: CASSPLGLAKDTQYF. In nucleotides, the CDR3 is TGTGCCAGCAGCCCCCTCGGGCTAGCAAAAGATACGCAGTATTTT.

This clonotype was counted a few times. The chain recombines TRBV10-3 with TRBJ1-3; the D gene is possibly TRBD1 (5 bases). Trimming left V 0 bases short and J 0 bases short, with 15 bases between. CDR3 size: 18 residues. The germline gives CDR1 ENHRY, CDR2 SYGVKD. CDR3: CAISESRGRRISGNTIYF. In DNA form, the CDR3 reads TGTGCCATCAGTGAGTCAAGGGGTCGTCGGATCTCTGGAAACACCATATATTTT.

This clonotype has just a few counts. The rearrangement joins TRBV20-1 to TRBJ1-2; 7 bases line up with TRBD1. Germline V gene data show CDR1 as DFQATT and CDR2 as SNEGSKA (reference sequence). After removal of 2 bases from V and 4 bases from J, the junction contained 10 bases not matched to a gene. This CDR3 has 15 residues. CDR3 loop: CSARRTGAAPYGYTF. For the CDR3, the DNA is TGCAGTGCTAGACGAACAGGGGCGGCACCCTATGGCTACACCTTC.

This clonotype was seen ten or more times. The chain has TRBV20-1 and TRBJ1-1, with 11 bases lining up with TRBD1. Germline V gene lookup returns CDR1 DFQATT and CDR2 SNEGSKA (reference sequence). Trimming cost V 5 bases and J 5 bases; bases outside gene matches: 7. This CDR3 spans 14 amino acids. The CDR3 sequence is CSAWTGGEGTEAFF. The CDR3 DNA reads as TGCAGTGCTTGGACAGGGGGCGAGGGAACTGAAGCTTTCTTT.

The chain carries TRBV7-9 and TRBJ2-1, with TRBD2 identical over 8 bases. Germline assignment: CDR1 SEHNR and CDR2 FQNEAQ (reference sequence). The trim removed 8 bases at V and 10 bases at J, leaving 13 bases unmatched. CDR3 length equals 14 residues. DNA of the CDR3: TGTGCCAGCGGGACGGGAGGGCGGGTCGGGGAGCAGTTCTTC. Its translation: CASGTGGRVGEQFF.

This clonotype was counted only a few times. This chain links TRBV7-6 with TRBJ2-7; either TRBD1 or TRBD2 may supply D (5 bases each). The CDR3 length is 15 residues. CDR1 is SGHVS, CDR2 FNYEAQ, per germline. V lost 4 bases and J lost 6, with 19 bases in between. CDR3 protein: CASSSGQGSDSEQYF. The CDR3 DNA sequence: TGTGCCAGCAGCTCCGGCCAGGGCTCGGACTCCGAGCAGTACTTC.